This TCR beta chain was documented in a study of blood T cell repertoires in COVID-19. The wider study: The samples span acute and convalescent COVID-19 from the United States, Italy and Spain.

The authors' processing: Estimation of nucleated cell counts was performed using reference gene primer amplification. Profiled with immunoSEQ multiplex PCR; TCRdb holds only in-frame clones, not every one. D and trimming come from the DNA, and the V and J calls and clone size come from that table. The profile shows approximately 390,000 clones, roughly 89% of them singletons. The germline CDR1 and CDR2 sequences are ENHRY and SYGVKD. CDR3 length equals 15 residues. The V end lost 11 bases, the J end lost 5 bases, and 25 bases lay between the germline ends. The material sequenced was peripheral blood. This clonotype was obtained from a man younger than 35 with active or convalescent COVID-19. The rearrangement uses TRBV10-3 and TRBJ2-7; tentative D call: TRBD1 (5 bases). CDR3 sequence reads: CASRRGWTTDNEQYF. The CDR3 DNA is TGTGCCTCACGAAGGGGATGGACAACAGACAACGAGCAGTACTTC.